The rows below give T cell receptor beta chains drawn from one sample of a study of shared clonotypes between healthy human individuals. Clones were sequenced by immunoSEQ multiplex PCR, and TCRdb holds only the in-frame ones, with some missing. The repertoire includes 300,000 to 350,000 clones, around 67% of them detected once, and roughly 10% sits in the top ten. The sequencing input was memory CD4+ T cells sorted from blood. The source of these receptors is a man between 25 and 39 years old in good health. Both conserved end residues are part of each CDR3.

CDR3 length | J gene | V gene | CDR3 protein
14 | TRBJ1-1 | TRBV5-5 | CASSFRDIATEAFF
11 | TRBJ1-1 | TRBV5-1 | CASRFSSEAFF
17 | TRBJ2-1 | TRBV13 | CASSLGSGMSTYNEQFF
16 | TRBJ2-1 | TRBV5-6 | CASSLGGTLSYNEQFF
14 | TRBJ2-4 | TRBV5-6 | CASSSGLAKNIQYF
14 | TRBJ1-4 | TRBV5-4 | CASRGPYDGEKLFF
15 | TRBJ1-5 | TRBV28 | CASRPFGSLNQPQHF
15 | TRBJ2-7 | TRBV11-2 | CASSRGLAGTYEQYF
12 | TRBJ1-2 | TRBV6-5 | CASSGLTGGYTF
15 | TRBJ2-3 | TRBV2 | CASSRLAGMADTQYF
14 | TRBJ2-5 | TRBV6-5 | CASKTSGKQETQYF
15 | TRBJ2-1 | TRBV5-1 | CASSLVTGFYNEQFF
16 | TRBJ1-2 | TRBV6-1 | CASSERTIRDRRGYTF
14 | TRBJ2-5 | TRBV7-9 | CASSLAGGLETQYF
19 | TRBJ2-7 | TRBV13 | CASSLLAGTTVGYSYEQYF
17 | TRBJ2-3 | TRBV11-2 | CASSSGQGWYDTDTQYF
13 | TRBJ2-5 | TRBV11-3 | CASSYPPGETQYF
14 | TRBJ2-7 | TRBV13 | CASSWDRSGYEQYF
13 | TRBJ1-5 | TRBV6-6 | CASSWRGNQPQHF
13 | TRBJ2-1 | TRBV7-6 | CASSPGPSREQFF
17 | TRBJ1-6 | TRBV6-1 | CASWEVGGQYINSPLHF
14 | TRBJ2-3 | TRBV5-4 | CASSLRGSTDTQYF
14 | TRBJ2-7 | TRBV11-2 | CASSTGGGGYEQYF
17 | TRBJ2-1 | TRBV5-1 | CASSLVSGTGGYNEQFF
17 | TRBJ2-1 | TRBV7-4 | CASSLKFREGLYNEQFF
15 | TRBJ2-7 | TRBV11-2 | CASSSRLGQGYEQYF
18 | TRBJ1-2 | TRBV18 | CASSLAAGQLDPVYGYTF
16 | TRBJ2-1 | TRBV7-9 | CASSPARGGAHNEQFF
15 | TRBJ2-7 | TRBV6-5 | CASRLGLAGVYEQYF
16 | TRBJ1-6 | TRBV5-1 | CASSTQGAGYNSPLHF
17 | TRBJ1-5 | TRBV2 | CASSEALQRDGNQPQHF
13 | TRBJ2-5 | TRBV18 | CASSPRGTETQYF
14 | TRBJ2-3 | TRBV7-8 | CASRPTASTDTQYF
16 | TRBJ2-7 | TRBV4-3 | CASSQVFGRGGYEQYF
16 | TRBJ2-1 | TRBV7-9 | CASSLVTSGRWNEQFF